These T cell receptor beta chains were read from a single sample in a study of blood T cell repertoires in COVID-19. Here immunoSEQ multiplex PCR was the method, and the copy in TCRdb shows in-frame clones only, minus some. The sample carries 200,000 to 250,000 clones, 70% to 90% recorded once. Sequencing was performed on peripheral blood. These receptors were taken from a man aged 18-30 years with active or convalescent COVID-19. Each CDR3 is given with its conserved first and last residue. The D gene is left open where the match is weak. Rows give clone size only sometimes, using once, few, many, or a class for an expanded clone.

V	D	J	size	CDR3	DNA
TRBV6-2/TRBV6-3	.	TRBJ2-5	.	CASSLVAEQETQYF	TGTGCCAGCAGTTTGGTAGCGGAGCAAGAGACCCAGTACTTC
TRBV15	TRBD1	TRBJ1-5	.	CATSGQGPDQPQHF	TGTGCCACCAGCGGACAGGGGCCCGATCAGCCCCAGCATTTT
TRBV5-1	TRBD1	TRBJ1-1	few	CASSLGGGFGTEAFF	TGCGCCAGCAGCTTAGGGGGCGGATTTGGAACTGAAGCTTTCTTT
TRBV5-1	TRBD2	TRBJ2-1	few	CASSLVSLAGAYNEQFF	TGCGCCAGCAGCTTGGTCTCGCTCGCGGGGGCCTACAATGAGCAGTTCTTC
TRBV14	TRBD1	TRBJ1-4	.	CASSQHRTGGDEKLFF	TGTGCCAGCAGCCAACACCGGACAGGGGGCGATGAAAAACTGTTTTTT
TRBV24-1	.	TRBJ1-2	.	CATSSSVGSVEGYTF	TGTGCCACCAGTTCGTCGGTTGGATCGGTGGAGGGCTACACCTTC
TRBV2	TRBD1	TRBJ2-7	.	CASTMGQGGHEQYF	TGTGCCAGCACGATGGGACAGGGGGGTCACGAGCAGTACTTC
TRBV6-6	.	TRBJ1-1	.	CASSPIIGEAEAFF	TGTGCCAGCAGTCCCATTATAGGGGAAGCTGAAGCTTTCTTT
TRBV5-1	.	TRBJ1-1	few	CASSWTQIGNTEAFF	TGCGCCAGCAGCTGGACTCAGATTGGCAACACTGAAGCTTTCTTT
TRBV28	.	TRBJ2-7	once	CASSLYGDNEQYF	TGTGCCAGCAGTTTATATGGGGACAACGAGCAGTACTTC
TRBV6-6	TRBD2	TRBJ2-4	.	CASRNMRGAKNIQYF	TGTGCCAGCAGGAATATGCGGGGGGCCAAAAACATTCAGTACTTC
TRBV11-1	TRBD1	TRBJ1-1	once	CASSDRTGNTEAFF	TGTGCCAGCAGCGACCGGACAGGGAACACTGAAGCTTTCTTT
TRBV9	TRBD2	TRBJ2-7	.	CASSVDLAGYEQYF	TGTGCCAGCAGCGTAGATCTAGCGGGTTACGAGCAGTACTTC
TRBV7-9	TRBD2	TRBJ2-1	.	CASSLVTGGSYNEQFF	TGTGCCAGCAGCTTAGTCACGGGGGGCTCCTACAATGAGCAGTTCTTC
TRBV27	TRBD1	TRBJ1-4	.	CASSSRGVEKLFF	TGTGCCAGCAGTTCCAGGGGGGTTGAAAAACTGTTTTTT
TRBV10-3	TRBD1	TRBJ1-2	once	CATTGTGTYGYTF	TGTGCCACGACCGGGACAGGGACCTATGGCTACACCTTC
TRBV11-2	.	TRBJ2-4	once	CASSSPDSGSIQYF	TGTGCCAGCAGCTCACCGGACTCCGGCAGCATTCAGTACTTC
TRBV28	TRBD2	TRBJ2-7	once	CATYSGTTSYEQYF	TGTGCCACCTACTCCGGGACTACCTCCTACGAGCAGTACTTC
TRBV11-2	.	TRBJ2-2	.	CASSLGVLGELFF	TGTGCCAGCAGCTTAGGTGTCCTCGGGGAGCTGTTTTTT
TRBV7-8	TRBD2	TRBJ2-5	.	CASSLATFTSGLGYQETQYF	TGTGCCAGCAGCTTAGCGACCTTCACTAGCGGGTTGGGATACCAAGAGACCCAGTACTTC
TRBV30	TRBD1	TRBJ2-5	.	CAWSLGQGGFGTQYF	TGTGCCTGGAGTCTCGGACAGGGGGGTTTTGGGACCCAGTACTTC
TRBV27	TRBD1	TRBJ2-7	.	CASSRIPGTGRSYEQYF	TGTGCCAGCAGTCGAATACCTGGGACAGGGCGCTCCTACGAGCAGTACTTC
TRBV7-9	TRBD2	TRBJ2-2	once	CASSASGSRELFF	TGTGCCAGCAGCGCGAGCGGGAGTCGGGAGCTGTTTTTT
TRBV24-1	.	TRBJ2-2	.	CATSDWTVGELFF	TGTGCCACCAGTGATTGGACAGTCGGGGAGCTGTTTTTT
TRBV27	TRBD2	TRBJ2-3	once	CASSLDRGLAGTDTQYF	TGTGCCAGCAGTCTTGACCGAGGACTAGCGGGAACAGATACGCAGTATTTT
TRBV4-2	TRBD2	TRBJ2-7	.	CASSQAPQSTSGRYEQYF	TGTGCCAGCAGCCAAGCTCCCCAATCGACTAGCGGGAGATACGAGCAGTACTTC
TRBV19	TRBD2	TRBJ2-3	.	CASSRLAGGMADTQYF	TGTGCCAGTAGTAGACTAGCGGGAGGTATGGCAGATACGCAGTATTTT
TRBV21-1	.	TRBJ2-1	few	CASSTPGTTVYNEQFF	TGTGCCAGCAGCACCCCCGGGACTACAGTTTACAATGAGCAGTTCTTC
TRBV6-5	.	TRBJ1-1	.	CASSYFPPDQATEAFF	TGTGCCAGCAGTTATTTTCCGCCCGATCAGGCCACTGAAGCTTTCTTT
TRBV4-3	TRBD2	TRBJ2-1	.	CASSQVAGAGGNEQFF	TGCGCCAGCAGCCAGGTAGCGGGCGCCGGTGGAAATGAGCAGTTCTTC
TRBV27	.	TRBJ2-1	.	CASSPAGPTTSTGQFF	TGTGCCAGCAGCCCAGCGGGCCCTACCACCTCCACTGGGCAGTTCTTC
TRBV5-4	.	TRBJ1-6	.	CASSGGVWSPLHF	TGTGCCAGCAGTGGAGGGGTGTGGTCACCCCTCCACTTT
TRBV18	TRBD1	TRBJ1-1	.	CASSPATGGNTEAFF	TGTGCCAGCTCCCCAGCGACAGGGGGCAACACTGAAGCTTTCTTT
TRBV30	.	TRBJ2-5	.	CAFMPGWGERTQYF	TGTGCCTTCATGCCGGGCTGGGGGGAAAGGACCCAGTACTTC
TRBV9	TRBD2	TRBJ2-5	.	CASSVSPSGGSAETQYF	TGTGCCAGCAGCGTTTCTCCGAGCGGCGGGAGTGCGGAGACCCAGTACTTC
TRBV6-2/TRBV6-3	.	TRBJ2-7	.	CASSYASLTYEQYF	TGTGCCAGCAGTTACGCTAGCCTTACGTACGAGCAGTACTTC
TRBV6-5	TRBD1	TRBJ1-6	.	CASRDRGSGNSPLHF	TGTGCCAGCAGAGACAGGGGGTCCGGGAATTCACCCCTCCACTTT
TRBV28	.	TRBJ2-1	.	CASSLKRDRGRRNEQFF	TGTGCCAGCAGTTTGAAGAGGGATAGAGGCCGTCGGAATGAGCAGTTCTTC
TRBV6-5	.	TRBJ1-5	once	CASRWQTQGQPQHF	TGTGCCAGCAGATGGCAGACCCAGGGTCAGCCCCAGCATTTT
TRBV2	.	TRBJ1-1	.	CASNSWGRNTEAFF	TGTGCCAGCAATTCATGGGGCAGGAACACTGAAGCTTTCTTT
TRBV28	TRBD2	TRBJ2-7	.	CASSLIAGDHEQYF	TGTGCCAGCAGCCTCATAGCGGGAGACCACGAGCAGTACTTC
TRBV7-3	.	TRBJ1-6	few	CASSFDSYNSPLHF	TGTGCCAGCAGTTTCGACAGTTATAATTCACCCCTCCACTTT
TRBV5-1	TRBD2	TRBJ2-3	once	CASSLGLAGYTDTQYF	TGCGCCAGCAGCTTGGGACTAGCGGGGTACACAGATACGCAGTATTTT
TRBV11-3	TRBD2	TRBJ2-1	.	CASSLTSGYNEQFF	TGTGCCAGCAGCTTAACTAGCGGTTACAATGAGCAGTTCTTC
TRBV13	.	TRBJ1-2	.	CASSTPDRRRYGYTF	TGTGCCAGCAGCACCCCCGACAGGCGAAGGTATGGCTACACCTTC
TRBV10-3	.	TRBJ2-6	.	CAIRESPGLGTGANVLTF	TGTGCCATCAGGGAGTCACCGGGACTGGGGACCGGGGCCAACGTCCTGACTTTC
TRBV18	TRBD1	TRBJ1-3	.	CASSPPRTGGNTIYF	TGTGCCAGCTCACCACCGCGGACAGGTGGAAACACCATATATTTT
TRBV10-3	TRBD2	TRBJ2-3	.	CAITAGVSTDTQYF	TGTGCCATCACCGCGGGAGTCTCCACAGATACGCAGTATTTT
TRBV5-1	TRBD1	TRBJ1-4	.	CASSRQGAVRSEKLFF	TGCGCCAGCAGCAGACAGGGGGCTGTCAGATCTGAAAAACTGTTTTTT
TRBV4-2	TRBD2	TRBJ2-7	few	CASSQEATSGSYEQYF	TGTGCCAGCAGCCAAGAGGCGACTAGCGGCTCCTACGAGCAGTACTTC
TRBV28	TRBD1	TRBJ2-2	.	CASSLTGGNTGELFF	TGTGCCAGCAGTCTGACAGGGGGGAACACCGGGGAGCTGTTTTTT
TRBV5-8	TRBD2	TRBJ2-5	.	CASSSSWGEGNPQETQYF	TGTGCCAGCAGCTCCTCGTGGGGGGAGGGGAACCCTCAAGAGACCCAGTACTTC
TRBV7-9	.	TRBJ1-6	.	CASSPRLDSPLHF	TGTGCCAGCAGCCCGAGACTAGATTCACCCCTCCACTTT
TRBV28	TRBD2	TRBJ2-7	.	CASSFAGVMEQYF	TGTGCCAGCAGTTTCGCGGGGGTGATGGAGCAGTACTTC
TRBV6-5	.	TRBJ1-4	.	CASRPGQDEKLFF	TGTGCCAGCAGACCAGGGCAGGATGAAAAACTGTTTTTT
TRBV27	TRBD2	TRBJ2-7	once	CASSPGLVVPPYEQYF	TGTGCCAGCAGTCCCGGACTAGTCGTGCCCCCCTACGAGCAGTACTTC
TRBV24-1	.	TRBJ2-1	once	CATSTRRDSYNEQFF	TGTGCCACCAGCACCCGACGGGACTCCTACAATGAGCAGTTCTTC
TRBV30	.	TRBJ2-4	.	CAWSVQGGNIQYF	TGTGCCTGGAGTGTGCAGGGTGGAAACATTCAGTACTTC